This T cell receptor beta chain was sequenced during a study of T cell responses to AZD1222 COVID-19 vaccine (dated by TCRdb to 2020 to 2022). With regard to the full study: AZD1222 recipients whose second dose came at about 4 weeks and those whose second dose came at about 12 weeks were combined into one group, since spike-specific TCR depth and breadth did not differ between the two schedules. A total of 230 to 250 trial participants underwent TCR sequencing, of whom some 210 received two doses of AZD1222 and roughly 25 received two doses of the MenACWY control vaccine. Enrollment into the trials was organized by age into subgroups of 18-55, 56-69 and 70-plus years, and those subgroups contained about 150, 27 and 61 TCR-sequenced participants, respectively.

Points the paper makes about the study in general: After two AZD1222 doses, spike-specific TCR breadth and depth were significantly higher than at day 0 and than in MenACWY recipients. CD4 TCRs associated with the vaccine covered the entire spike protein, and the dominant responses were in regions 160-218 and 743-854. Most participants were white British and females outnumbered males, and the authors suggested that clonal diversity may have been underestimated. Because no day 14 peak-response samples were available, repertoires were characterized only after the peak T cell response. In the small 56-69-year group, the increase in depth fell short of significance, most likely because of low power. Conclusions about previously exposed vaccinees were limited because only a handful of AZD1222 recipients were SARS-CoV-2 seropositive at baseline. Nearly half of unique spike-specific TCRs reportedly recognized epitopes outside regions mutated in the B.1.351 and B.1.1.7 variants.

The CDR3 regions of human TCRbeta chains were analyzed by immunosequencing. The paper's data handling went like this. TCRs in the repertoires were compared against a reference library of SARS-CoV-2-specific TCRs that had been generated with the MIRA antigen-specificity platform. Breadth was defined as the fraction of unique TCRs that were SARS-CoV-2-associated. Depth was defined as the fraction of total T cells that were SARS-CoV-2-associated. Using the MIRA data, each spike-specific TCR was mapped to the spike region that the TCR reacts to and placed in a CD4 or CD8 class. Log10-transformed breadth and depth values were compared by one-way ANOVA with Sidak's multiple comparisons tests. What TCRdb holds here is the immuneACCESS table cut down to in-frame rearrangements. Part of the clones is not present; checked against another copy, under half of the missing clones reflect an unresolved V gene, and the others are unexplained. The DNA gave D and trimming, while V, J and clone size come from that table. The sample yields some 130,000 clones; over 85% were counted once. The ten largest make up about 5.5% of the sample.

The CDR1 and CDR2 encoded by the germline V gene are LGHNA and YSLEER. Taken from cysteine to phenylalanine, the CDR3 has 15 residues. Only the CDR3 region is kept as DNA, spanning 45 bases read in frame from base 1. At the junction V is shortened by 3 bases and J by 4 bases, with 12 bases in between. A note on this clone: The target of this receptor is not known. No base quality values were provided; no much bigger clone lies one nucleotide off.

Per the publication, the time point label means: baseline before first vaccination. The vaccinee samples were drawn from two UK trials, COV001 and COV002, one of which was a single-blind randomized controlled phase 2/3 trial testing AZD1222 (ChAdOx1 nCoV-19) in healthy adults. For TCRbeta chain sequencing, PBMC samples from trial participants were taken at day 0 and at day 28 after the second dose. The source is an adult in good health. The rearranged chain carries TRBV4-3 and TRBJ2-2; TRBD1 could be the D gene, as 5 bases match. The specimen comprised peripheral blood, sampled on day 0 of AZD1222 vaccination. The CDR3 protein sequence reads: CASSQQGMGTGELFF. The DNA sequence is given as TGCGCCAGCAGCCAGCAGGGAATGGGCACCGGGGAGCTGTTTTTT.